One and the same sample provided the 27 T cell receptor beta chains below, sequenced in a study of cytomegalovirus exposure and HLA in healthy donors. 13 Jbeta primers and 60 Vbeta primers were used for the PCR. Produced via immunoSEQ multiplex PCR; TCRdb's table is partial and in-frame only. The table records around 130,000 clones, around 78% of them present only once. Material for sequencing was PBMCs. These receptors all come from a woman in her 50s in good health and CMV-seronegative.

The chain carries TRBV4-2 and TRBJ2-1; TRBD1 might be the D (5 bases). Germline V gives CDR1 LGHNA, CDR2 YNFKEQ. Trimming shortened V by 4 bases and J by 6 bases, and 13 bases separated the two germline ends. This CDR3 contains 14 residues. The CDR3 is CASSLREGGNEQFF. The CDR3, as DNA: TGTGCCAGCAGCCTCAGGGAAGGCGGCAATGAGCAGTTCTTC.

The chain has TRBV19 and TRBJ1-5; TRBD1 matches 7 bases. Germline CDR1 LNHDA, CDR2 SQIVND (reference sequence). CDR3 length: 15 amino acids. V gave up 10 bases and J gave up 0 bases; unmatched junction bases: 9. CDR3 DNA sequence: TGTGCCACTCGGGACAGTCGATATAGCAATCAGCCCCAGCATTTT. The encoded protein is CATRDSRYSNQPQHF.

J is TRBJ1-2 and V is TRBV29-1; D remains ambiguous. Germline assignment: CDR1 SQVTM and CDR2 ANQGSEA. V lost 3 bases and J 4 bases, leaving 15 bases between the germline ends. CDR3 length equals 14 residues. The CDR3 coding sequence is TGCAGCGTTGATGGAGGAGTCAATGGCTATGGCTACACCTTC. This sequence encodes CSVDGGVNGYGYTF.

The CDR3 sequence is CASSQDRFYGSGNEQFF. Here the CDR3 DNA reads TGCGCCAGCAGCCAAGATAGGTTCTACGGGAGTGGCAATGAGCAGTTCTTC. V is TRBV4-3 and J is TRBJ2-1, with D maybe TRBD2 (6 bases). V lost 0 bases and J lost 6, with 18 bases in between. This CDR3 comprises 17 residues. Germline V CDR1 and CDR2: LGHNA, YSLEER.

This CDR3 reads CASSEPGSKREQYF. The CDR3 DNA follows: TGTGCCAGCAGTGAGCCAGGATCAAAAAGGGAGCAGTACTTC. This rearrangement joins TRBV28 to TRBJ2-7; D not resolved. Trimming took off 5 bases at V and 7 bases at J, with 18 bases between the two ends. This CDR3 has 14 residues. The germline V gene has CDR1 MDHEN and CDR2 SYDVKM.

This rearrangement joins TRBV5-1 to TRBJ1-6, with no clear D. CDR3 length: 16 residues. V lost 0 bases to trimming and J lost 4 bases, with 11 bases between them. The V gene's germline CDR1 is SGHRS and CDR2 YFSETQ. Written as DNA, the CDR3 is TGCGCCAGCAGCTTGGCGTCACACAAGTATAATTCACCCCTCCACTTT. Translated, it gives CASSLASHKYNSPLHF.

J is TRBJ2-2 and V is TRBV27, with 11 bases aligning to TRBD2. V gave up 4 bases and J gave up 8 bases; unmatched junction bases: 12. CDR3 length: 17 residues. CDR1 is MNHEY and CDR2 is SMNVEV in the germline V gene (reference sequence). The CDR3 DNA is TGTGCCAGCAGTTCCTTTCCACTAGCGGGAGAAGGTGGGGAGCTGTTTTTT. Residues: CASSSFPLAGEGGELFF.

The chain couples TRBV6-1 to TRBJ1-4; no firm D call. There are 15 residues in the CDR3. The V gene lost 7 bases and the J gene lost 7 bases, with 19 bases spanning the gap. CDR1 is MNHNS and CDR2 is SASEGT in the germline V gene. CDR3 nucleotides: TGTGCCAGCACGGACGGAGGAGGGTGGGGTGAAAAACTGTTTTTT. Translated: CASTDGGGWGEKLFF.

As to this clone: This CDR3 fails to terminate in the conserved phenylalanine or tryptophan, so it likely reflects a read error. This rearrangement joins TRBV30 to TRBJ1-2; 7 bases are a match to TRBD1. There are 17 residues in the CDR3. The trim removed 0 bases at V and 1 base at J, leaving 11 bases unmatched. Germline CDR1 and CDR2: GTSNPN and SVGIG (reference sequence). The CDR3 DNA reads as TGTGCCTGGAGTGTAAGGGTGGGCAGGGGGTTTAACTATGGCTACACCCTC. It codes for CAWSVRVGRGFNYGYTL.

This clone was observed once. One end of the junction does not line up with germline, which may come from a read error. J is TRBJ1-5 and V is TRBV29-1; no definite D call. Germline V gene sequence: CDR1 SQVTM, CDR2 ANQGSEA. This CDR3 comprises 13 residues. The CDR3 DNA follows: TGCAGCGTCCCCGGACTTGGCAATCAGCCCCAGAATTTT. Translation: CSVPGLGNQPQNF.

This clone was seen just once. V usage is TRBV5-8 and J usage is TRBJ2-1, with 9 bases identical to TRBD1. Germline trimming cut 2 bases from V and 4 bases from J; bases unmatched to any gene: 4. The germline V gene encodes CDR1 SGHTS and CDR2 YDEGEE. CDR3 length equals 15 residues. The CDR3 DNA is TGTGCCAGCAGCTTAGGGACAGGGACATACAATGAGCAGTTCTTC. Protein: CASSLGTGTYNEQFF.

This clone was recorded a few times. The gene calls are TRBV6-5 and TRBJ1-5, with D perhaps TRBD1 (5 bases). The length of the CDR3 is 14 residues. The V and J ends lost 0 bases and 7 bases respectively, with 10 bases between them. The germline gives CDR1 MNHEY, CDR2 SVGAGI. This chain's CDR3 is CASSYSGDRQPQHF. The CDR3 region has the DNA TGTGCCAGCAGTTACTCAGGGGATAGGCAGCCCCAGCATTTT.

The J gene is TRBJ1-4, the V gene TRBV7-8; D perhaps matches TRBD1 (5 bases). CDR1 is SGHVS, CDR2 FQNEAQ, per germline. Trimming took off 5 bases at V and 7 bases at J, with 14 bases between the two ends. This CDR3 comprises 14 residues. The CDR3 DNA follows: TGTGCCAGCAGCCTAAGGGACTACGGTGAAAAACTGTTTTTT. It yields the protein CASSLRDYGEKLFF.

DNA of the CDR3: TGTGCCAGCAGTAACTCCTACAATGAGCAGTTCTTC. It codes for CASSNSYNEQFF. The J gene is TRBJ2-1, the V gene TRBV4-2; D ambiguous. The V gene's germline CDR1 is LGHNA and CDR2 YNFKEQ. This CDR3 is 12 amino acids long. V was cut by 6 bases and J by 0 bases, with 3 bases left in between.

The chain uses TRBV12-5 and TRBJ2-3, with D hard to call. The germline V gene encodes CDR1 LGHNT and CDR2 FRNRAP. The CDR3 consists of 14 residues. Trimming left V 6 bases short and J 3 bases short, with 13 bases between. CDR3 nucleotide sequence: TGTGCTAGTGGGGAGTCGGGTGGTACAGATACGCAGTATTTT. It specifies CASGESGGTDTQYF.

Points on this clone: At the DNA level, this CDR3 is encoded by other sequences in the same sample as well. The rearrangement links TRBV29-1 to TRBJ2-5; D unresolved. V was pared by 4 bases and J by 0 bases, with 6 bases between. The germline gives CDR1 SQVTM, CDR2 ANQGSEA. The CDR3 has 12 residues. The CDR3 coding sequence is TGCAGCGTTGGTCAGAACCAAGAGACCCAGTACTTC. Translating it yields CSVGQNQETQYF.

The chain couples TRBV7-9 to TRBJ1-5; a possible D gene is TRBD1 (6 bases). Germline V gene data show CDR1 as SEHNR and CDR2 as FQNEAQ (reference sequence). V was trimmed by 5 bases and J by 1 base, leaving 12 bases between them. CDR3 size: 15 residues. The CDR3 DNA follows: TGTGCCAGCAGCCAAGACGGGACAAGCAATCAGCCCCAGCATTTT. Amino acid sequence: CASSQDGTSNQPQHF.

CDR3 loop: CASGPTGSYEQYF. In DNA, the CDR3 is TGTGCCAGTGGGCCTACGGGGTCCTACGAGCAGTACTTC. V usage is TRBV19 and J usage is TRBJ2-7; D may be TRBD2 (5 bases). Germline CDR1 LNHDA, CDR2 SQIVND (reference sequence). The CDR3 is 13 amino acids. V was clipped by 8 bases and J by 1 base, with 12 bases between them.

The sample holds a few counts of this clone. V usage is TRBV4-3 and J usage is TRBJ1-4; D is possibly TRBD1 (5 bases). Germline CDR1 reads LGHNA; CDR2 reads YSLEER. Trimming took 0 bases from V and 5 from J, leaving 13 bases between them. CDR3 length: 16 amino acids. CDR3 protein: CASSQDTRQRNEKLFF. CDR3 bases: TGCGCCAGCAGCCAAGATACCCGACAGAGGAATGAAAAACTGTTTTTT.

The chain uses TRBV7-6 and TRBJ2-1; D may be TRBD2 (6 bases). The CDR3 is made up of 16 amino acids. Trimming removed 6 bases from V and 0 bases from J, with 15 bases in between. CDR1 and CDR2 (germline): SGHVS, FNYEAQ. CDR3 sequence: CASSGGAASSYNEQFF. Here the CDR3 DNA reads TGTGCCAGCAGTGGAGGGGCCGCGAGCTCCTACAATGAGCAGTTCTTC.

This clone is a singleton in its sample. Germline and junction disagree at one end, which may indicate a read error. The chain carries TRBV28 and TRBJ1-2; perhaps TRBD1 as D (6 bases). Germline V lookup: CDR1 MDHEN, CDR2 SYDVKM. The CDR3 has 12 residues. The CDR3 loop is CASSLIIDRFSF. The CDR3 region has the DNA TGTGCCAGCAGTTTAATCATCGACAGGTTCTCCTTC.

As DNA, the CDR3 is TGTGCCAGCAGTTTATTTGGGGCGCCGCATGGCACTGAAGCTTTCTTT. It is translated as CASSLFGAPHGTEAFF. The J gene is TRBJ1-1, the V gene TRBV27, with D possibly being TRBD1 (5 bases). From germline, CDR1 is MNHEY and CDR2 SMNVEV (reference sequence). The CDR3 extends over 16 amino acids. Trimming stripped 1 base from V and 4 bases from J, with 16 bases between.

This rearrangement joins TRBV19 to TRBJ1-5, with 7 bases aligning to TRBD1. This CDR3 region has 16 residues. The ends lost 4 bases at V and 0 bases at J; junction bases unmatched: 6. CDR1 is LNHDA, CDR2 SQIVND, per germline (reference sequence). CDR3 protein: CASSTSTGLSNQPQHF. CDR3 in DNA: TGTGCCAGTAGTACTTCGACAGGGCTTAGCAATCAGCCCCAGCATTTT. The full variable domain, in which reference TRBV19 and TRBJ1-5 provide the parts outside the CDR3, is DGGITQSPKYLFRKEGQNVTLSCEQNLNHDAMYWYRQDPGQGLRLIYYSQIVNDFQKGDIAEGYSVSREKKESFPLTVTSAQKNPTAFYLCASSTSTGLSNQPQHFGDGTRLSIL.

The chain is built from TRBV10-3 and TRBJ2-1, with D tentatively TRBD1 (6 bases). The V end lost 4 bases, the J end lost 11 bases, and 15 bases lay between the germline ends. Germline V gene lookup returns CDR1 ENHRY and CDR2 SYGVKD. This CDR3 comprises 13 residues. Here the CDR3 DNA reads TGTGCCATCAGTGGAACGACAGGCCTACAGCAGTTCTTC. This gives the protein CAISGTTGLQQFF.

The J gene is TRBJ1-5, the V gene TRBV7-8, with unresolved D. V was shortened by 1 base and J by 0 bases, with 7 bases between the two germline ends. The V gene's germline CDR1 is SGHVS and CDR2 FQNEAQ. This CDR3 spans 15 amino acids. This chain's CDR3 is CASSLGGLSNQPQHF. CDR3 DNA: TGTGCCAGCAGCTTAGGTGGACTTAGCAATCAGCCCCAGCATTTT.

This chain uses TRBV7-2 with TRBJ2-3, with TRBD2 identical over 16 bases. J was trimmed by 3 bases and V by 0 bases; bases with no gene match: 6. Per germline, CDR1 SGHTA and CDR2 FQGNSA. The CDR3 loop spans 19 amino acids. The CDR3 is CASSLAAGLAGGPTDTQYF. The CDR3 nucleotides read TGTGCCAGCAGCTTAGCCGCGGGACTAGCGGGAGGGCCTACAGATACGCAGTATTTT.

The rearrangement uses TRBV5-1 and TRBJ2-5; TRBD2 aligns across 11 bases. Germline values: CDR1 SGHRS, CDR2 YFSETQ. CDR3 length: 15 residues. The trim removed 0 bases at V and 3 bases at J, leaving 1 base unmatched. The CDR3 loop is CASSLGSGREETQYF. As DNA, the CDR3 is TGCGCCAGCAGCTTGGGTAGCGGGAGGGAAGAGACCCAGTACTTC.